This T cell receptor (beta chain) was found in a study of CD8+ T cells in alopecia areata. Broader study findings: Scalp samples also yield sequences from resident alphabeta T cells of normal skin. Just one nonresponder means the tie between baseline CD8+ expansion and response stays uncertain. Tofacitinib significantly brought down scalp clonality and expanded CD8+ clones among top 100.

Following RNA extraction, reverse transcription yielded cDNA that acted as the sequencing template. Some clones are missing from TCRdb's copy, which holds only in-frame ones; the method was immunoSEQ multiplex PCR. The sample has roughly 280,000 clones, around 64% seen once; the top ten hold around 0.84%. Treatment here: oral pan-JAK inhibitor, 5-10 mg twice daily. Regarding this clone: Its antigen is still unknown.

The clonotype was recovered from a human donor with alopecia areata. Sample: CD4+ T cells sorted from blood, taken around week 53, from a patient treated with tofacitinib.

The DNA for the CDR3 is TGCGCCAGCAGCCAAGACCCGGGGAGGTTTGGCTACACCTTC. It encodes CASSQDPGRFGYTF. This chain joins TRBV4-1 and TRBJ1-2; D unclear. Germline assignment: CDR1 MGHRA and CDR2 YSYEKL. CDR3 length: 14 amino acids. Trimming left V 0 bases short and J 7 bases short, with 12 bases between.